This T cell receptor (beta chain) was observed in a study of blood T cell repertoires in COVID-19. Trimming shortened V by 1 base and J by 5 bases, and 15 bases separated the two germline ends. From germline, CDR1 is SGDLS and CDR2 YYNGEE. The CDR3 has 16 amino acids. Assay: immunoSEQ multiplex PCR; the TCRdb copy retains only in-frame clones and omits some. The table shows 230,000 or so clones, with 75% to 85% occurring only once. The specimen was peripheral blood. The sequence was obtained from a woman older than 75 with COVID-19, enrolled during active disease. The V call is TRBV9, the J call TRBJ1-4; D remains unclear. The chain's CDR3 is CASSVFSGGENEKLFF. The CDR3 nucleotides read TGTGCCAGCAGCGTATTCAGCGGTGGAGAAAATGAAAAACTGTTTTTT.